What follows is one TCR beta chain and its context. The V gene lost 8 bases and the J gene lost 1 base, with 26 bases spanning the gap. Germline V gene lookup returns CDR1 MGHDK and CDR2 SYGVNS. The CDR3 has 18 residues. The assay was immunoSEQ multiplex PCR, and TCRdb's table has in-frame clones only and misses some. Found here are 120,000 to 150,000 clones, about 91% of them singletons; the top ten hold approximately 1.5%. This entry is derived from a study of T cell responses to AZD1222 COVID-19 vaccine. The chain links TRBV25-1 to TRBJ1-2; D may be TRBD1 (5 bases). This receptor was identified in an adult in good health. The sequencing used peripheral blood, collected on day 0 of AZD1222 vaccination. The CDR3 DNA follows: TGTGCCAGCTCAAAAAAGGGGCAGGGCCGTCTTGATAACTATGGCTACACCTTC. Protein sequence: CASSKKGQGRLDNYGYTF.